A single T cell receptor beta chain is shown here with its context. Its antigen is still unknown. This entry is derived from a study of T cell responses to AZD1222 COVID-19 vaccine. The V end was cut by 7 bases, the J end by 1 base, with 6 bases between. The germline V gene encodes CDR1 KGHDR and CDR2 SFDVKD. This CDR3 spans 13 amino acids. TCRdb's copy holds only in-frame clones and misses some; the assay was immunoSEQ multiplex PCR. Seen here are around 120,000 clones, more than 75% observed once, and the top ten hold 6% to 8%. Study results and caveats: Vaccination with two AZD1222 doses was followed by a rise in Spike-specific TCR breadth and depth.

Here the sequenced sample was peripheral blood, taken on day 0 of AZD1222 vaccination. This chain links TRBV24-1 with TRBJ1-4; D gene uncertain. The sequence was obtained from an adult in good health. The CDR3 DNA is TGTGCCACCAGATCAAAAACTAATGAAAAACTGTTTTTT. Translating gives CATRSKTNEKLFF.